The rows below give T cell receptor beta chains drawn from one sample of a study of T-cell reconstitution after alpha-beta-depleted transplantation in children. TCRdb reprocessed the PCR reads with MiXCR, giving one entry per CDR3 protein. The sample lists 600,000 to 700,000 distinct CDR3 sequences, 16% occurring once. This sample comprised PBMCs from the stem cell graft donor, obtained from the stem cell graft. All receptors come from a human donor who donated a stem cell graft to a child with acute myeloid leukemia. Both conserved end residues are part of each CDR3. The D gene is left open where the match is weak. Only part of the rows carry a size: once, few, many, or a class if the clone is expanded.

D gene	clone size	V gene	J gene	CDR3 DNA	CDR3 protein
.	.	TRBV18	TRBJ2-3	TGTGCCAGCCTCGGGCCCTCGGATACGCAGTATTTT	CASLGPSDTQYF
TRBD1	many	TRBV7-2	TRBJ2-7	TGTGCCAGCAGCTTATCGGGACAGGGGGCCTACGAGCAGTACTTC	CASSLSGQGAYEQYF
TRBD1	once	TRBV6-2/TRBV6-3	TRBJ1-5	TGTGCCAGCAGTCGGACAGGATCAAGCAATCAGCCCCAGCATTTT	CASSRTGSSNQPQHF
.	many	TRBV13	TRBJ2-1	TGTGCCAGCAGCCCGGGACGTCTACCCGAGCAGTTCTTC	CASSPGRLPEQFF
TRBD1	.	TRBV7-9	TRBJ1-5	TGTGCCAGCAGCCGGGGACAGGGGAGTATGGGCAATCAGCCCCAGCATTTT	CASSRGQGSMGNQPQHF
.	many	TRBV9	TRBJ2-2	TGTGCCAGCAGCGTGGGCAACACCGGGGAGCTGTTTTTT	CASSVGNTGELFF
TRBD1	many	TRBV20-1	TRBJ2-7	TGCAGTGCTGTAAGATCCGGGACAGGGGCCTACGAGCAGTACTTC	CSAVRSGTGAYEQYF
TRBD2	many	TRBV15	TRBJ2-1	TGTGCCACTGGGTTGGGACTAGCGGGGGGCGACAATGAGCAGTTCTTC	CATGLGLAGGDNEQFF
.	few	TRBV30	TRBJ2-1	TGTGCCTGGAGTGCCGGACACGATGAGCAGTTCTTC	CAWSAGHDEQFF
.	many	TRBV7-2	TRBJ2-3	TGTGCCAGCAGCTTTTGGGGGGAGATTTCAGATACGCAGTATTTT	CASSFWGEISDTQYF
TRBD1	.	TRBV20-1	TRBJ2-6	TGCAGTGCTAGTCATTCCAGGGGGTCTGGGGCCAACGTCCTGACTTTC	CSASHSRGSGANVLTF
TRBD2	.	TRBV7-3	TRBJ2-7	TGTGCCAGCAGCTTGACTAGCGGCCTCCTGGGTGAGCAGTACTTC	CASSLTSGLLGEQYF
.	many	TRBV7-2	TRBJ2-5	TGTGCCAGCAGCTTAAAGACAGGAGGTTACCAAGAGACCCAGTACTTC	CASSLKTGGYQETQYF